This TCR beta chain stems from a study of STAT5B mutations in CD4+ large granular lymphocyte leukemia. General study points: No patients shared main leukemic clonotypes, though about 24% appeared at low frequency elsewhere. 8/27 top patient clones versus 2/35 control clones were TRBV06-family. Patient CD4-sorted repertoires looked more clonal than healthy CD4+ repertoires, even without putative leukemic clones.

Sequencing was at survey level. Produced via immunoSEQ multiplex PCR; TCRdb's table is partial and in-frame only. The data show about 34,000 clones, roughly 88% seen once. On this clone: The antigen is not known.

This CDR3 region has 15 residues. Germline V gene data show CDR1 as SGHVS and CDR2 as FQNEAQ. The V gene lost 5 bases and the J gene lost 0 bases, with 11 bases spanning the gap. The source material was CD4+ T cells from blood buffy coats. The chain joins TRBV7-8 to TRBJ1-5; perhaps TRBD1 as D (6 bases). The receptor's source is a human donor in good health. The CDR3 sequence: CASSPMGASNQPQHF. The CDR3 DNA is TGTGCCAGCAGCCCCATGGGGGCTAGCAATCAGCCCCAGCATTTT.